These 15 T cell receptor beta chains came from one sample sequenced in a study of blood T cell repertoires in COVID-19 (dated by TCRdb to 2019 to 2021). The library came from the immunoSEQ multiplex PCR assay. TCRdb limited this immuneACCESS table to in-frame rearrangements with V and J called. A share of clones is missing; checked studies link under half to unresolved V genes, and the rest is unexplained. The sample has about 180,000 clones on record, approximately 82% of them singletons. The ten largest make up 17% of the sample. The sample comprised PBMCs or T cells enriched from blood (not recorded which). These receptors all come from a woman aged 45-59 years who had recovered from COVID-19.

This chain joins TRBV3-1 (or the pseudogene TRBV3-2) and TRBJ1-2; the match to TRBD1 covers 9 bases. In germline, CDR1 is LGHDT, CDR2 YNNKEL (reference sequence). The length of the CDR3 is 15 residues. After removal of 6 bases from V and 2 bases from J, the junction contained 7 bases not matched to a gene. For the CDR3, the DNA is TGTGCCAGCAGAGGAACAGGGGGCGCAAACTATGGCTACACCTTC. Protein product: CASRGTGGANYGYTF.

The chain links TRBV5-1 to TRBJ2-3, with 10 bases matching TRBD2. This CDR3 has 15 residues. V lost 3 bases, J lost 2 bases, and 3 bases stayed unmatched. Germline V gene sequence: CDR1 SGHRS, CDR2 YFSETQ. This CDR3 reads CASSSTSGSTDTQYF. CDR3 coding DNA: TGCGCCAGCAGCTCGACTAGCGGGTCCACAGATACGCAGTATTTT. Using reference TRBV5-1 and TRBJ2-3 for the parts outside the CDR3, the full variable domain is KAGVTQTPRYLIKTRGQQVTLSCSPISGHRSVSWYQQTPGQGLQFLFEYFSETQRNKGNFPGRFSGRQFSNSRSEMNVSTLELGDSALYLCASSSTSGSTDTQYFGPGTRLTVL.

The CDR3 region is CASGVLWGEGGELFF. Here the CDR3 DNA reads TGTGCCAGCGGGGTCCTTTGGGGGGAGGGCGGGGAGCTGTTTTTT. The chain joins TRBV27 to TRBJ2-2; 7 bases fit TRBD2. J lost 7 bases, V lost 8 bases, and 13 bases had no gene match. Germline V gives CDR1 MNHEY, CDR2 SMNVEV (reference sequence). CDR3 length: 15 residues.

The rearrangement joins TRBV4-1 to TRBJ2-7; 15 bases fit TRBD2. Germline CDR1 is MGHRA and CDR2 is YSYEKL. This CDR3 has 19 residues. After removal of 4 bases from V and 3 bases from J, the junction contained 13 bases not matched to a gene. CDR3 DNA: TGCGCCAGCAGCCGCCTGCTTCGGGGGACTAGCGGGGGGATCTACGAGCAGTACTTC. Amino acids: CASSRLLRGTSGGIYEQYF.

The genes are TRBV7-2 and TRBJ1-4; D perhaps matches TRBD1 (5 bases). Germline CDR1 SGHTA, CDR2 FQGNSA. The ends were cut back, 3 bases at V and 7 bases at J, with 9 bases in the middle. This CDR3 region has 13 residues. The CDR3, as DNA: TGTGCCAGCAGCTTGGGGGGAGGTGAAAAACTGTTTTTT. Its protein is CASSLGGGEKLFF.

The CDR3 DNA follows: TGCAGTGCTAGTACGGCTAGCGGGAATTGGAACACCGGGGAGCTGTTTTTT. It specifies CSASTASGNWNTGELFF. This chain joins TRBV20-1 and TRBJ2-2; TRBD2 aligns across 9 bases. Germline values: CDR1 DFQATT, CDR2 SNEGSKA (reference sequence). The V gene end was trimmed by 3 bases and the J gene end by 1 base; junction bases not matched to a gene: 9. The CDR3 length is 17 residues.

This clone was observed once. This chain links TRBV5-1 with TRBJ2-7, with D perhaps TRBD1 (6 bases). V was trimmed by 2 bases and J by 3 bases, leaving 12 bases between them. The CDR3 spans 14 residues. Germline values: CDR1 SGHRS, CDR2 YFSETQ. The DNA for the CDR3 is TGCGCCAGCAGCTTCCAGGGGCTAGTCTACGAGCAGTACTTC. It specifies CASSFQGLVYEQYF.

The chain joins TRBV7-9 to TRBJ1-6, with 7 positions matching TRBD1. CDR3 length: 14 residues. The germline V gene encodes CDR1 SEHNR and CDR2 FQNEAQ (reference sequence). V shed 5 bases, J shed 7 bases, and the junction held 5 bases outside the gene matches. The CDR3 loop reads CASSAQDRNSPLHF. For the CDR3, the DNA is TGTGCCAGCAGCGCCCAGGACAGGAATTCACCCCTCCACTTT.

The chain has TRBV28 and TRBJ1-5, with D possibly matching TRBD1 (5 bases). Germline CDR1 reads MDHEN; CDR2 reads SYDVKM. The CDR3 loop spans 14 amino acids. The V and J ends lost 7 bases and 0 bases respectively, with 10 bases between them. CDR3: CASIPQGSNQPQHF. The CDR3 DNA is TGTGCCAGCATACCCCAGGGTAGCAATCAGCCCCAGCATTTT.

This clone was picked up a small number of times. CDR3 in amino acids: CASSLAPGVALQPQHF. As DNA, the CDR3 is TGCGCCAGCAGCTTGGCCCCGGGGGTGGCTCTTCAGCCCCAGCATTTT. J is TRBJ1-5 and V is TRBV5-1, with D tentatively TRBD1 (5 bases). The length of the CDR3 is 16 residues. CDR1 is SGHRS and CDR2 is YFSETQ in the germline V gene. V lost 0 bases, J lost 6 bases, and 16 bases lay in between.

The V gene is TRBV10-1, the J gene TRBJ1-1; a weak D match, TRBD1 (5 bases). Germline assignment: CDR1 WNHNN and CDR2 SYGVQD (reference sequence). This CDR3 contains 13 residues. V lost 8 bases to trimming and J lost 3 bases, with 13 bases between them. In nucleotides, the CDR3 is TGCGCCAGCTTCCCCGAAGGGGACACTGAAGCTTTCTTT. It yields the protein CASFPEGDTEAFF.

This clone has only a few counts. The rearrangement joins TRBV7-8 to TRBJ1-5; D might be TRBD1 (5 bases). The germline CDR1 and CDR2 sequences are SGHVS and FQNEAQ. The CDR3 sequence is 15 residues long. The V end lost 0 bases, the J end lost 4 bases, and 10 bases lay between the germline ends. The CDR3 protein is CASSLASGVNQPQHF. CDR3 nucleotide sequence: TGTGCCAGCAGCTTAGCGTCGGGGGTTAATCAGCCCCAGCATTTT. Using reference TRBV7-8 and TRBJ1-5 for the parts outside the CDR3, the full variable domain is GAGVSQSPRYKVAKRGQDVALRCDPISGHVSLFWYQQALGQGPEFLTYFQNEAQLDKSGLPSDRFFAERPEGSVSTLKIQRTQQEDSAVYLCASSLASGVNQPQHFGDGTRLSIL.

V usage is TRBV28 and J usage is TRBJ2-7, with 11 bases matching TRBD2. The V and J ends lost 6 bases and 5 bases, in that order; junction bases with no gene match: 12. Per germline, CDR1 MDHEN and CDR2 SYDVKM. The CDR3 covers 16 residues. CDR3: CASREGLAEPRDEQYF. In nucleotides, the CDR3 is TGTGCCAGCAGAGAGGGACTAGCGGAACCGAGGGACGAGCAGTACTTC.

The chain couples TRBV28 to TRBJ2-1; D gene ambiguous. Trimming pared 4 bases from V and 5 bases from J, leaving 9 bases between. The germline CDR1 and CDR2 sequences are MDHEN and SYDVKM. The CDR3 contains 13 residues. CDR3 DNA sequence: TGTGCCAGCAGTTACGTAGCACACAATGAGCAGTTCTTC. Amino acids: CASSYVAHNEQFF.

V is TRBV6-1 and J is TRBJ2-3, with 7 bases identical to TRBD2. The germline V gene encodes CDR1 MNHNS and CDR2 SASEGT. This CDR3 has 15 amino acids. With 0 bases clipped from V and 0 bases from J, the junction kept 0 bases outside the gene matches. This CDR3 is CASSEASGSTDTQYF. The CDR3 DNA reads TGTGCCAGCAGTGAAGCTAGCGGGAGCACAGATACGCAGTATTTT.